A single TCR beta chain is shown here with its context. This sample was included in a study of shared clonotypes between healthy human individuals. Germline CDR1 is LNHDA and CDR2 is SQIVND (reference sequence). V shed 5 bases, J shed 6 bases, and the junction held 7 bases outside the gene matches. CDR3 length equals 14 residues. As defined, naive CD8 cells were CD45RO-negative and positively selected for CCR7, with terminally differentiated effector memory CD45RA+ cells excluded. Assay used: immunoSEQ multiplex PCR; TCRdb lists only in-frame clones, some missing. This sample has around 2,000,000 clones; about 94% occur once, and the top ten carry roughly 1%.

The sample taken for sequencing was naive CD8+ T cells sorted from blood. The gene calls are TRBV19 and TRBJ2-1, with 7 nucleotides matching TRBD1. This clonotype originated in a man aged 18 to 29 in good health. In nucleotides, the CDR3 is TGTGCCAGTAGTCCCGGGACAGCGGCCAATGAGCAGTTCTTC. As protein: CASSPGTAANEQFF. The whole variable domain, filled in from reference TRBV19 and TRBJ2-1, reads DGGITQSPKYLFRKEGQNVTLSCEQNLNHDAMYWYRQDPGQGLRLIYYSQIVNDFQKGDIAEGYSVSREKKESFPLTVTSAQKNPTAFYLCASSPGTAANEQFFGPGTRLTVL.